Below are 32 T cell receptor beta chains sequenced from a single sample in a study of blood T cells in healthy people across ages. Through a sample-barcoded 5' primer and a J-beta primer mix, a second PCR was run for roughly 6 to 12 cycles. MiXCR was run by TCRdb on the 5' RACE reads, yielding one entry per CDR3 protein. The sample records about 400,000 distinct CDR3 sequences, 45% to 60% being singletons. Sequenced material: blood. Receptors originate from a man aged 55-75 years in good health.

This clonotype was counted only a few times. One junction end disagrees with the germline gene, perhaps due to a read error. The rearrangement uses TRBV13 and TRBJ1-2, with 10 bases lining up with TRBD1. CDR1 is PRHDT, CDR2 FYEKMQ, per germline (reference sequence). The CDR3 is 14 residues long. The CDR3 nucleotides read TGTGCCACCAGCCAGGGACAGGGGACCTATGGCTACACCTTC. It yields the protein CATSQGQGTYGYTF.

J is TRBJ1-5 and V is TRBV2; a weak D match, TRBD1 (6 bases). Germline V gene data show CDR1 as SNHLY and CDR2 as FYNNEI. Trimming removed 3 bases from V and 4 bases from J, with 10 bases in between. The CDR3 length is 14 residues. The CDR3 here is CASSDQGGNQPQHF. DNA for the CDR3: TGTGCCAGCAGTGATCAAGGGGGTAATCAGCCCCAGCATTTT. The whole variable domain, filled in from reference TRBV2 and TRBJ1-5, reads EPEVTQTPSHQVTQMGQEVILRCVPISNHLYFYWYRQILGQKVEFLVSFYNNEISEKSEIFDDQFSVERPDGSNFTLKIRSTKLEDSAMYFCASSDQGGNQPQHFGDGTRLSIL.

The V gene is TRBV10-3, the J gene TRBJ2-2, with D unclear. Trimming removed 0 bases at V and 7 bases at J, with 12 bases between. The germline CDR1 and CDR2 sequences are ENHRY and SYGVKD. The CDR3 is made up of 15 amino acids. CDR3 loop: CAISESKLSRGELFF. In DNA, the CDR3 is TGTGCCATCAGTGAGTCGAAACTAAGTCGCGGGGAGCTGTTTTTT.

The CDR3 DNA reads as TGTGCCAGCAGCTTAGGTAGGGTCTCCTACAATGAGCAGTTCTTC. Translating it yields CASSLGRVSYNEQFF. The chain has TRBV7-2 and TRBJ2-1; D is unresolved. This CDR3 is 15 amino acids long. CDR1 SGHTA and CDR2 FQGNSA come from the germline V gene. Trimming left V 1 base short and J 0 bases short, with 7 bases between.

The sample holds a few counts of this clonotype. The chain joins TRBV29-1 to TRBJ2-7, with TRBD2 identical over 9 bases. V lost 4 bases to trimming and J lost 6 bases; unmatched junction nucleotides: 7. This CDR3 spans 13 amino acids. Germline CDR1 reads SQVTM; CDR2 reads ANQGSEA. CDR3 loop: CSVASSGTLEQYF. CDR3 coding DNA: TGCAGCGTTGCGTCTAGCGGGACCCTCGAGCAGTACTTC.

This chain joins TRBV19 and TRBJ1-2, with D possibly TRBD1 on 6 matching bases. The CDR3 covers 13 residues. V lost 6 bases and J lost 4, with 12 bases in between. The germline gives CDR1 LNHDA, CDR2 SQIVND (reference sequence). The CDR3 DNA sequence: TGTGCCAGTAGCCCGGACAGCTTCTATGGCTACACCTTC. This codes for CASSPDSFYGYTF.

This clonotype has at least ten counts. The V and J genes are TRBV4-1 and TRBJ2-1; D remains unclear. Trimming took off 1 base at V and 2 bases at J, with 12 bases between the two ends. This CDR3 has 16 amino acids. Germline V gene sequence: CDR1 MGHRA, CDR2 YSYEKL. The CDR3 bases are TGCGCCAGCAGCCAAGTAAGCTTATCGCCCTACAATGAGCAGTTCTTC. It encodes CASSQVSLSPYNEQFF.

Here the CDR3 reads CASSPRRISGANVLTF. The CDR3, as DNA: TGTGCCAGCAGCCCCAGGAGGATCTCTGGGGCCAACGTCCTGACTTTC. The chain joins TRBV7-9 to TRBJ2-6; D perhaps matches TRBD2 (5 bases). The germline V gene has CDR1 SEHNR and CDR2 FQNEAQ (reference sequence). Trimming took off 5 bases at V and 0 bases at J, with 11 bases between the two ends. This CDR3 has 16 amino acids.

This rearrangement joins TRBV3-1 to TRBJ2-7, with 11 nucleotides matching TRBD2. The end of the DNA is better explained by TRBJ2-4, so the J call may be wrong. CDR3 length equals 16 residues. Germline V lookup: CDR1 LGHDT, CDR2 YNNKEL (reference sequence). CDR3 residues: CASSQELAGGGDIQYF. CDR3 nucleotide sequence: TGTGCCAGCAGCCAAGAGCTAGCGGGAGGAGGAGACATTCAGTACTTC.

CDR3 sequence: CASSKGAEAFF. CDR3 bases: TGTGCCAGCAGCAAGGGGGCTGAAGCTTTCTTT. This chain joins TRBV11-2 and TRBJ1-1; perhaps TRBD1 as D (6 bases). V lost 5 bases, J lost 6 bases, and 7 bases lay in between. Looked up from germline, CDR1 is SGHAT and CDR2 is FQNNGV. The CDR3 loop spans 11 amino acids.

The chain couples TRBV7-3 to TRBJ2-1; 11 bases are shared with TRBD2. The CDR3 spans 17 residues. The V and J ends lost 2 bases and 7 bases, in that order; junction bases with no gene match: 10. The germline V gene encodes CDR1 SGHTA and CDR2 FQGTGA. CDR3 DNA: TGTGCCAGCAGCTTATACGGGACTAGCGGATTTTCAAATGAGCAGTTCTTC. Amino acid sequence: CASSLYGTSGFSNEQFF.

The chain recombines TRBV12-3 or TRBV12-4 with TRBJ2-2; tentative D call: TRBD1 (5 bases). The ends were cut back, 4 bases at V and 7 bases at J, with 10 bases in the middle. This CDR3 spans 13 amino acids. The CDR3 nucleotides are TGTGCCAGCAGTTCAAGGGGCCACGGGGAGCTGTTTTTT. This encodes CASSSRGHGELFF.

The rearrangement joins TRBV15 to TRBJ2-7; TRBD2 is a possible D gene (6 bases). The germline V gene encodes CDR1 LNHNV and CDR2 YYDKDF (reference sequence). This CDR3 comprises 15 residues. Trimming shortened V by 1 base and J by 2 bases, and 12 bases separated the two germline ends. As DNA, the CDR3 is TGTGCCACCAGCAGAGCCCTGCGGGACCCCTACGAGCAGTACTTC. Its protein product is CATSRALRDPYEQYF.

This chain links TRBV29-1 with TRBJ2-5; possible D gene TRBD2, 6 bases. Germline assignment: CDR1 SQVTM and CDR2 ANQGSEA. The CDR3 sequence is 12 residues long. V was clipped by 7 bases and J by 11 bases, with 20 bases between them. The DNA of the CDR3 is TGCAGCGCCGATGGGGCGGGGAATGAGCAGTACTTC. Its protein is CSADGAGNEQYF.

CDR3 DNA sequence: TGTGCCAGCAGCTTATCGTCTAGCGGGGTGGGCACAGATACGCAGTATTTT. The encoded protein is CASSLSSSGVGTDTQYF. The V and J genes are TRBV7-6 and TRBJ2-3; 9 nucleotides agree with TRBD2. Germline V gene sequence: CDR1 SGHVS, CDR2 FNYEAQ. The CDR3 has 17 amino acids. With 2 bases clipped from V and 1 base from J, the junction kept 7 bases outside the gene matches.

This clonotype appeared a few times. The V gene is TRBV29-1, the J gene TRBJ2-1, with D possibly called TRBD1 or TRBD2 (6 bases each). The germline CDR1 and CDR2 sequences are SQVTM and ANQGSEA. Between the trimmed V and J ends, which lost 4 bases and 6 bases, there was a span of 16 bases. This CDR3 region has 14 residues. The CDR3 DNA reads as TGCAGCGTTGGGGGGGCCCGTCGATCCAATGAGCAGTTCTTC. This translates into CSVGGARRSNEQFF.

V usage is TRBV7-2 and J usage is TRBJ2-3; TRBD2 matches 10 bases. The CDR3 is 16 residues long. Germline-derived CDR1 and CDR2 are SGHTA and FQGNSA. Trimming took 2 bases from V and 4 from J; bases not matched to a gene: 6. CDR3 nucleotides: TGTGCCAGCAGCTTAAAGGGTAGCGGGGGGTCAGATACGCAGTATTTT. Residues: CASSLKGSGGSDTQYF.

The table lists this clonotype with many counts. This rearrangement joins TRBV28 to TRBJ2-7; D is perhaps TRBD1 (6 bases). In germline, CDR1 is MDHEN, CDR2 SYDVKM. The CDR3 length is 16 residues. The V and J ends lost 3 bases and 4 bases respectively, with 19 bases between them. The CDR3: CASSFRPRVRGYEQYF. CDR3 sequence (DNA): TGTGCCAGCAGTTTTAGACCCCGAGTTAGGGGGTACGAGCAGTACTTC.

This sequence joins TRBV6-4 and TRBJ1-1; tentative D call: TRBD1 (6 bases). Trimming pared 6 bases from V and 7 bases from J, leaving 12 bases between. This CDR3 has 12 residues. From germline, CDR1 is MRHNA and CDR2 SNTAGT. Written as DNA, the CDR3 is TGTGCCAGCAGGGCGGGGGCCGGTGAAGCTTTCTTT. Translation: CASRAGAGEAFF.

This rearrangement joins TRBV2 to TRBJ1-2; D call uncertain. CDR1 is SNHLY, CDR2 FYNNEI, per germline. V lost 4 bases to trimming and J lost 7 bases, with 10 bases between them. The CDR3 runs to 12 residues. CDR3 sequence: CASSVGFAGYTF. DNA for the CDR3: TGTGCCAGCAGTGTTGGGTTCGCTGGCTACACCTTC. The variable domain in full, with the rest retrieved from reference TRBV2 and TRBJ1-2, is EPEVTQTPSHQVTQMGQEVILRCVPISNHLYFYWYRQILGQKVEFLVSFYNNEISEKSEIFDDQFSVERPDGSNFTLKIRSTKLEDSAMYFCASSVGFAGYTFGSGTRLTVV.

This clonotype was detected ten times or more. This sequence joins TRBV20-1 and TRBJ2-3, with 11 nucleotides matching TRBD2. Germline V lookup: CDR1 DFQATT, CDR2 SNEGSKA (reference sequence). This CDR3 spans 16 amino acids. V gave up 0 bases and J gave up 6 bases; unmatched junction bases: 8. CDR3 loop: CSARDKTSGSLDTQYF. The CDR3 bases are TGCAGTGCTAGAGATAAAACTAGCGGGAGTTTGGATACGCAGTATTTT.

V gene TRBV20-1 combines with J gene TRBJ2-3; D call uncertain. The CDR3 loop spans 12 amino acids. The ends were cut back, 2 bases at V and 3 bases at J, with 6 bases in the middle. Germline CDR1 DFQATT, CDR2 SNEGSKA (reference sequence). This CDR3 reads CSARPTTDTQYF. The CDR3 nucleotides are TGCAGTGCTAGACCTACTACAGATACGCAGTATTTT.

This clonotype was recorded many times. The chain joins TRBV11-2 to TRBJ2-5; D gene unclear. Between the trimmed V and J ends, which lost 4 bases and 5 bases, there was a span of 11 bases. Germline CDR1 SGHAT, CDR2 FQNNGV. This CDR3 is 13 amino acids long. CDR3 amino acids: CASSSGSHETQYF. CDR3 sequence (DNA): TGTGCCAGCAGCTCTGGGTCTCACGAGACCCAGTACTTC.

In DNA, the CDR3 is TGCAGCGCTTGGACAGGCTACAATGAGCAGTTCTTC. This sequence encodes CSAWTGYNEQFF. The rearrangement uses TRBV29-1 and TRBJ2-1; TRBD1 matches at 7 bases. The V gene's germline CDR1 is SQVTM and CDR2 ANQGSEA. V shed 7 bases and J 3 bases; nucleotides not matched to a gene: 3. CDR3 size: 12 residues.

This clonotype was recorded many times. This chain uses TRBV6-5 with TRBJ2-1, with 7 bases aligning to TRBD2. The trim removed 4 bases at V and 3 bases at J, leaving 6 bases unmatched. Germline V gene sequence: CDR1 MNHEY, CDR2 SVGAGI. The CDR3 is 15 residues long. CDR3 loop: CASSFGLEFYNEQFF. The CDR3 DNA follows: TGTGCCAGCAGTTTCGGACTAGAGTTCTACAATGAGCAGTTCTTC.

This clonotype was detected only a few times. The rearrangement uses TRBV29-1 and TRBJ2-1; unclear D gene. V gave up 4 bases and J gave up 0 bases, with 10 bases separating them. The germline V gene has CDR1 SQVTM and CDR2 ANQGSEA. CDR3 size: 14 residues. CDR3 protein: CSVAGRSSYNEQFF. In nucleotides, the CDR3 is TGCAGCGTTGCCGGACGGAGCTCCTACAATGAGCAGTTCTTC.

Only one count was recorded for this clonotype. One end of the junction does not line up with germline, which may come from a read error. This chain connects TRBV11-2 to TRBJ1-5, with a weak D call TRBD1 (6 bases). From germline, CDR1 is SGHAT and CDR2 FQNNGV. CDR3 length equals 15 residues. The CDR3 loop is CASSLPRAGEQPQNF. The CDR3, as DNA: TGTGCCAGCAGCCTTCCTAGGGCAGGGGAACAGCCCCAGAATTTT.

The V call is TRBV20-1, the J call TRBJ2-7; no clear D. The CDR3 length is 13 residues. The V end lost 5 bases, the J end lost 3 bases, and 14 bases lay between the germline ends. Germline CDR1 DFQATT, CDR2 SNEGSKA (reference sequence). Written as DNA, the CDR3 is TGCAGTGCTTACTCGACGCTAAGCTACGAGCAGTACTTC. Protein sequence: CSAYSTLSYEQYF.

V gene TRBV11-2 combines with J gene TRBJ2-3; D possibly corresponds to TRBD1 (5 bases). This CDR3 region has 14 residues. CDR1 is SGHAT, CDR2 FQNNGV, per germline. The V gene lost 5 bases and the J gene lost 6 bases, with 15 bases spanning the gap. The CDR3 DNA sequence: TGTGCCAGCAGCCCAGAGCAGGGTAGGGATACGCAGTATTTT. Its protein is CASSPEQGRDTQYF.

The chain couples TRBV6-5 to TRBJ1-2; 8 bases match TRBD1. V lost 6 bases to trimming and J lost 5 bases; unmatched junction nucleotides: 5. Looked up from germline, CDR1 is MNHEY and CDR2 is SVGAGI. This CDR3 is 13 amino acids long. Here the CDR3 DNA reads TGTGCCAGCAGACTGACAGGGGAATATGGCTACACCTTC. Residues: CASRLTGEYGYTF.

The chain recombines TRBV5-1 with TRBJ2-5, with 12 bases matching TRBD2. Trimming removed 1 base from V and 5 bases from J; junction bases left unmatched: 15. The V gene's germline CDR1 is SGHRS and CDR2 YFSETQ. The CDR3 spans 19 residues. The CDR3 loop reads CASSLLWASGGALRETQYF. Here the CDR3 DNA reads TGCGCCAGCAGCTTGCTTTGGGCTAGCGGGGGGGCCTTGAGGGAGACCCAGTACTTC. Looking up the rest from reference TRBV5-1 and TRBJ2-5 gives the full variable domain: KAGVTQTPRYLIKTRGQQVTLSCSPISGHRSVSWYQQTPGQGLQFLFEYFSETQRNKGNFPGRFSGRQFSNSRSEMNVSTLELGDSALYLCASSLLWASGGALRETQYFGPGTRLLVL.

The CDR3 sequence is CASSGGQIREQFF. The CDR3 region has the DNA TGCGCCAGCAGCGGGGGACAGATCAGGGAGCAGTTCTTC. The rearrangement joins TRBV10-1 to TRBJ2-1, with D perhaps TRBD1 (7 bases). The length of the CDR3 is 13 residues. Trimming took off 6 bases at V and 10 bases at J, with 16 bases between the two ends. In germline, CDR1 is WNHNN, CDR2 SYGVQD (reference sequence).